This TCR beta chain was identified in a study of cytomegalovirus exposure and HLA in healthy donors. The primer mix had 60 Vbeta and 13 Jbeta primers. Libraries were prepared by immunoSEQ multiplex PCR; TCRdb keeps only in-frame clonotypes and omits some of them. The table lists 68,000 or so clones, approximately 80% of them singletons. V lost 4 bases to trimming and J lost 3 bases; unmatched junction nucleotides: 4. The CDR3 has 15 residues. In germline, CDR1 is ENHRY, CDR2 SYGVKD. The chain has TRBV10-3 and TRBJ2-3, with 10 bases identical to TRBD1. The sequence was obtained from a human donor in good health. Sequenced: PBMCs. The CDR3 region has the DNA TGTGCCATCAGTGGACAGGGGGCAGGGACAGATACGCAGTATTTT. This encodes CAISGQGAGTDTQYF.